This TCR beta chain is from a study of graft-versus-host responses after intestinal transplantation. The wider study: Anti-thymocyte globulin induction preceded 2 to 4 years of tacrolimus and steroid maintenance in all recipients. Study-level findings and limits: GvH clones occurred in recipient marrow; some first appeared in ileum or blood.

This clone was picked up a small number of times. Its antigen is as yet unknown. Germline-derived CDR1 and CDR2 are GTSNPN and SVGIG (reference sequence). J was trimmed by 5 bases and V by 0 bases; bases with no gene match: 4. The CDR3 covers 15 residues. Generated by immunoSEQ multiplex PCR, the TCRdb table keeps only in-frame clones and is missing some. The top ten hold 4.4% of the sample, which has roughly 40,000 clones, about 91% seen once. The sequenced sample was PBMCs, obtained 524 days after transplant. The clonotype comes from a human patient who received an intestinal transplant, so some T cells may come from the graft donor. J is TRBJ1-5 and V is TRBV30; 10 bases match TRBD1. CDR3 sequence reads: CAWSVGTGVYQPQHF. As DNA, the CDR3 is TGTGCCTGGAGTGTAGGGACAGGGGTTTATCAGCCCCAGCATTTT.